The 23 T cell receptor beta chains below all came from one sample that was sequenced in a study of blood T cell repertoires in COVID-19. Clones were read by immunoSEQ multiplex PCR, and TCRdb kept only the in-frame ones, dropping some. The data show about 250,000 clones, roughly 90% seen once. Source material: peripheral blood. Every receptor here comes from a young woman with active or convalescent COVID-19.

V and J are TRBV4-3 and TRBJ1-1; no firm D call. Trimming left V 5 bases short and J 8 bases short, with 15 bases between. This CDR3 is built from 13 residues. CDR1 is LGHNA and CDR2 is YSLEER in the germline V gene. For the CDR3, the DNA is TGCGCCAGCAGCTTACAGATTTCGACAGAAGCTTTCTTT. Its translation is CASSLQISTEAFF.

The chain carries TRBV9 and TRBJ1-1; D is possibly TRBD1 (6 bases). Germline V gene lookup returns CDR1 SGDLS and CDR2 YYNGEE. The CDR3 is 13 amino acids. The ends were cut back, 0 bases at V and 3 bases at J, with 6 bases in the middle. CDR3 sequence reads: CASSVAGDTEAFF. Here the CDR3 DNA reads TGTGCCAGCAGCGTAGCAGGGGACACTGAAGCTTTCTTT. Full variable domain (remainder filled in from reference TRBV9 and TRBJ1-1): DSGVTQTPKHLITATGQRVTLRCSPRSGDLSVYWYQQSLDQGLQFLIQYYNGEERAKGNILERFSAQQFPDLHSELNLSSLELGDSALYFCASSVAGDTEAFFGQGTRLTVV.

The CDR3, as DNA: TGTGCCAGTAGTAGGGCGGGGGGGATAAACCAAGAGACCCAGTACTTC. Protein: CASSRAGGINQETQYF. The J gene is TRBJ2-5, the V gene TRBV19, with 9 nucleotides matching TRBD2. Germline lookup yields CDR1 LNHDA and CDR2 SQIVND (reference sequence). With 4 bases clipped from V and 0 bases from J, the junction kept 6 bases outside the gene matches. This CDR3 is 16 amino acids long.

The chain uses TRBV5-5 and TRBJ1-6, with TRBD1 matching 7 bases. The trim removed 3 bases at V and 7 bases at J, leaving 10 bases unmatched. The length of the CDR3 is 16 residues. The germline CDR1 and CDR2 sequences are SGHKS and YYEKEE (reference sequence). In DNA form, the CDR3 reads TGTGCCAGCAGCTCCGTCGACAGGGTGGGAAATTCACCCCTCCACTTT. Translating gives CASSSVDRVGNSPLHF. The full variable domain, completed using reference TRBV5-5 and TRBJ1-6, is DAGVTQSPTHLIKTRGQQVTLRCSPISGHKSVSWYQQVLGQGPQFIFQYYEKEERGRGNFPDRFSARQFPNYSSELNVNALLLGDSALYLCASSSVDRVGNSPLHFGNGTRLTVT.

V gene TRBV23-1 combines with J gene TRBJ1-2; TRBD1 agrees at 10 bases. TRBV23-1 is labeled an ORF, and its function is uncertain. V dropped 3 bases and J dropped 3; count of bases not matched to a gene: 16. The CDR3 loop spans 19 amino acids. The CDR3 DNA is TGCGCCAGCAGTCATTCTGTCGGGGACAGGGGTTTCGGAGACTATGGCTACACCTTC. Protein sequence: CASSHSVGDRGFGDYGYTF.

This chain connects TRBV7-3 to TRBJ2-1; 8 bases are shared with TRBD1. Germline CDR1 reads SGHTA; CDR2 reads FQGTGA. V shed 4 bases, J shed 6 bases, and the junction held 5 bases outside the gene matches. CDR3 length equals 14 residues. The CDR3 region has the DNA TGTGCCAGCAGCTCCCAGGGGGCGGGCAATGAGCAGTTCTTC. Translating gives CASSSQGAGNEQFF.

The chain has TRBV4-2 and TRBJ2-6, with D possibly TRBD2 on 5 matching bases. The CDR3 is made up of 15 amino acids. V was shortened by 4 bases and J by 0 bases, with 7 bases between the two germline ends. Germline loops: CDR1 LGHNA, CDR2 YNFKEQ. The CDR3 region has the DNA TGTGCCAGCAGCCCTCGGGACTCTGGGGCCAACGTCCTGACTTTC. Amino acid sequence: CASSPRDSGANVLTF.

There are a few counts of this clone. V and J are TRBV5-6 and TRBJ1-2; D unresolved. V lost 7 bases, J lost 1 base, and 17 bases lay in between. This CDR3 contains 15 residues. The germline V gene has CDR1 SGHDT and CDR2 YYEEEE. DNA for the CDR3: TGTGCCAGCTTCAAACAGAAACTTGATAACTATGGCTACACCTTC. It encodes CASFKQKLDNYGYTF.

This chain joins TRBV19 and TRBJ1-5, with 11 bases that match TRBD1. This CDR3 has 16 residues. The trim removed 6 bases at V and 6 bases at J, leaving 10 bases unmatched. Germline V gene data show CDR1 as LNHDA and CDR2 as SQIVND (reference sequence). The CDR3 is CASSLTGTGGSQPQHF. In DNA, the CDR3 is TGTGCCAGTAGCCTCACCGGGACAGGGGGATCTCAGCCCCAGCATTTT.

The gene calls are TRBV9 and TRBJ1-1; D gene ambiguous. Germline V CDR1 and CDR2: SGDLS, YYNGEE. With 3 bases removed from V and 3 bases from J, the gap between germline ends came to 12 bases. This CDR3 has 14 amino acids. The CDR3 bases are TGTGCCAGCAGCGCTTATCTAGGTGACACTGAAGCTTTCTTT. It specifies CASSAYLGDTEAFF.

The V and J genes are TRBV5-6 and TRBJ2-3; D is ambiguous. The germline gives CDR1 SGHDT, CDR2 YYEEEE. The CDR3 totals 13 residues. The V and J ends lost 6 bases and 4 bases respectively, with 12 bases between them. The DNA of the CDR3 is TGTGCCAGCAAGCCTGGTGTCTCAGATACGCAGTATTTT. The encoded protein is CASKPGVSDTQYF.

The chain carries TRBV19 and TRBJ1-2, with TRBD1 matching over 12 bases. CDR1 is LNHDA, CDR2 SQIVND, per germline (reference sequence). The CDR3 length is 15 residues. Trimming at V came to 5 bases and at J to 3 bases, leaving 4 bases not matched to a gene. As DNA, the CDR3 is TGTGCCAGTAGTTTCGGGACAGGGGGCTACTATGGCTACACCTTC. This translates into CASSFGTGGYYGYTF. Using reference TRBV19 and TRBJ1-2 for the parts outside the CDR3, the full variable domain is DGGITQSPKYLFRKEGQNVTLSCEQNLNHDAMYWYRQDPGQGLRLIYYSQIVNDFQKGDIAEGYSVSREKKESFPLTVTSAQKNPTAFYLCASSFGTGGYYGYTFGSGTRLTVV.

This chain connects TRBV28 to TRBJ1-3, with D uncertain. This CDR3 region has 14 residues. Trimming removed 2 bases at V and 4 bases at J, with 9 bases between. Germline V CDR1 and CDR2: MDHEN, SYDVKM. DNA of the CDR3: TGTGCCAGCAGTTTAACGGCAGGAGGAAACACCATATATTTT. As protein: CASSLTAGGNTIYF.

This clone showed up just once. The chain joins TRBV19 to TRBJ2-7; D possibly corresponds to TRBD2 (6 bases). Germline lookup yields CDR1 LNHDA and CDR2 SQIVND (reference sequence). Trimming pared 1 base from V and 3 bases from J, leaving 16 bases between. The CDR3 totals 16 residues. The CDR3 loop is CASSIVGGRSSYEQYF. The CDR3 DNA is TGTGCCAGTAGTATAGTTGGAGGGAGGAGTAGCTACGAGCAGTACTTC.

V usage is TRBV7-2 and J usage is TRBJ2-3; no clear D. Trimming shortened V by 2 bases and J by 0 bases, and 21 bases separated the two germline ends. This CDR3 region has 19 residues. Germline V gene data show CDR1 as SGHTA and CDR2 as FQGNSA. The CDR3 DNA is TGTGCCAGCAGCTTAAGATACAGACCCACTTTTACTAGCACAGATACGCAGTATTTT. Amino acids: CASSLRYRPTFTSTDTQYF. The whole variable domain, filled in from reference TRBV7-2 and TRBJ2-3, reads GAGVSQSPSNKVTEKGKDVELRCDPISGHTALYWYRQSLGQGLEFLIYFQGNSAPDKSGLPSDRFSAERTGGSVSTLTIQRTQQEDSAVYLCASSLRYRPTFTSTDTQYFGPGTRLTVL.

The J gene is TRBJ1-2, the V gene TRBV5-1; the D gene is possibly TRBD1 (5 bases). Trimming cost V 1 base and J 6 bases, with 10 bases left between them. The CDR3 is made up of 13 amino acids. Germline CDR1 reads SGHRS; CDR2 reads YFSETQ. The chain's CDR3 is CASSLQQGNGYTF. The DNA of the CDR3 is TGCGCCAGCAGCTTGCAGCAGGGAAATGGCTACACCTTC.

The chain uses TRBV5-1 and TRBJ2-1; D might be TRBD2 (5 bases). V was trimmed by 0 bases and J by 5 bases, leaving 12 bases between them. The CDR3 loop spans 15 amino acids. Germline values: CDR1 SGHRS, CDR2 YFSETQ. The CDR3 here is CASSLGLAGNNEQFF. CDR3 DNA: TGCGCCAGCAGCTTGGGTCTAGCCGGGAACAATGAGCAGTTCTTC.

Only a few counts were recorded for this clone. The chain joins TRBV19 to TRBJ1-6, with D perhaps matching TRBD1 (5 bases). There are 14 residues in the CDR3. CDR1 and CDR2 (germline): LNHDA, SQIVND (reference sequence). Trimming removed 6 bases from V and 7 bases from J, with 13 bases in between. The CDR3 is CASRMGQMNSPLHF. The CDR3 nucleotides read TGTGCCAGTAGAATGGGGCAGATGAATTCACCCCTCCACTTT.

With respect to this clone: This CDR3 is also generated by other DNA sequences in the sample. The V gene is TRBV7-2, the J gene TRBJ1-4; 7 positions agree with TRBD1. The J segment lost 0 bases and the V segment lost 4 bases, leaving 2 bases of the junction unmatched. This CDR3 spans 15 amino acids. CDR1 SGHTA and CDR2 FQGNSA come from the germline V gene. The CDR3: CASSSQGATNEKLFF. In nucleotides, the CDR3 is TGTGCCAGCAGCTCCCAGGGGGCAACTAATGAAAAACTGTTTTTT.

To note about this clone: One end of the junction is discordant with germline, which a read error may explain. The CDR3 bases are TGTGCCAGCAGCTCATTTGACAGGACGGAGCACTTC. It translates to CASSSFDRTEHF. The chain employs TRBV5-4 and TRBJ2-7; D perhaps matches TRBD1 (6 bases). Looked up from germline, CDR1 is SGHNT and CDR2 is YYREEE (reference sequence). The CDR3 is 12 residues long.

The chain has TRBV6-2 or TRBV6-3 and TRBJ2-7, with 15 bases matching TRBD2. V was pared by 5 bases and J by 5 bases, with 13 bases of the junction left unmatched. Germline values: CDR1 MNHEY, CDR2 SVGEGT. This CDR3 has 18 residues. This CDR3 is CASSDGLAGGPNNDEQYF. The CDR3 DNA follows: TGTGCCAGCAGTGACGGACTAGCGGGGGGGCCGAACAACGACGAGCAGTACTTC.

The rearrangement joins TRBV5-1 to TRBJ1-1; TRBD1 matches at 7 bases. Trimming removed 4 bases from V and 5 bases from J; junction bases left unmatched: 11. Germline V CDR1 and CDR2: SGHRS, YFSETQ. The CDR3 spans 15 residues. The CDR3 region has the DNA TGCGCCAGCAGCCCTAATACAGGGGAAGGTACTGAAGCTTTCTTT. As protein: CASSPNTGEGTEAFF.

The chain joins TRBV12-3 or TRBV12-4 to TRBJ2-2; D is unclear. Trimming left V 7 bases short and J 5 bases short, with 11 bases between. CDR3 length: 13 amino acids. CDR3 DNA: TGTGCCAGCACCCCCGTCCGTACCGGGGAGCTGTTTTTT. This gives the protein CASTPVRTGELFF.